These 25 T cell receptor beta chains share one sample of origin, sequenced in a study of blood T cell repertoires in COVID-19. The assay was immunoSEQ multiplex PCR, and TCRdb's table has in-frame clones only and misses some. The table lists roughly 430,000 clones, approximately 91% of them singletons. Sequencing was carried out using PBMCs or T cells enriched from blood (not recorded which). These receptors all come from a woman aged 18 to 35 who had been exposed to COVID-19.

This chain links TRBV28 with TRBJ1-5; weak D call: TRBD1 (5 bases). The CDR3 covers 14 residues. The V gene lost 7 bases and the J gene lost 4 bases, with 14 bases spanning the gap. Germline assignment: CDR1 MDHEN and CDR2 SYDVKM. The CDR3 sequence is CASNLGTLNQPQHF. The DNA for the CDR3 is TGTGCCAGCAACTTGGGGACTCTTAATCAGCCCCAGCATTTT. Full variable domain (rest looked up from reference TRBV28 and TRBJ1-5): DVKVTQSSRYLVKRTGEKVFLECVQDMDHENMFWYRQDPGLGLRLIYFSYDVKMKEKGDIPEGYSVSREKKERFSLILESASTNQTSMYLCASNLGTLNQPQHFGDGTRLSIL.

The sample holds one count of this clone. CDR3 DNA sequence: TGTGCCAGCAGCTTAAGCGGGGCGTCCTCTGGAAACACCATATATTTT. Protein sequence: CASSLSGASSGNTIYF. The chain is built from TRBV5-4 and TRBJ1-3, with D possibly matching TRBD1 (5 bases). The CDR3 is 16 amino acids. V lost 2 bases and J lost 0, with 12 bases in between. Germline-derived CDR1 and CDR2 are SGHNT and YYREEE (reference sequence).

This sequence joins TRBV30 and TRBJ1-6; D ambiguous. Trimming shortened V by 7 bases and J by 0 bases, and 19 bases separated the two germline ends. In germline, CDR1 is GTSNPN, CDR2 SVGIG (reference sequence). The CDR3 runs to 17 residues. The CDR3 loop is CASKVDTASSYNSPLHF. In DNA form, the CDR3 reads TGTGCCTCCAAAGTCGACACTGCGAGCTCCTATAATTCACCCCTCCACTTT.

This clone was detected once. The chain employs TRBV28 and TRBJ1-6; weak D call: TRBD1 (6 bases). Germline V CDR1 and CDR2: MDHEN, SYDVKM. The CDR3 is 16 amino acids. V was clipped by 2 bases and J by 2 bases, with 10 bases between them. The CDR3 region is CASSLRGGTYNSPLHF. The CDR3 DNA follows: TGTGCCAGCAGTTTAAGGGGGGGTACCTATAATTCACCCCTCCACTTT.

The rearrangement joins TRBV4-2 to TRBJ1-1; D is undetermined. V was pared by 3 bases and J by 6 bases, with 11 bases between. Germline V gene data show CDR1 as LGHNA and CDR2 as YNFKEQ. The CDR3 totals 13 residues. CDR3 nucleotide sequence: TGTGCCAGCAGCCAGCCCCTGGCGGCTGAAGCTTTCTTT. Translated, it gives CASSQPLAAEAFF.

The gene calls are TRBV2 and TRBJ2-2; possible D gene TRBD1, 6 bases. The CDR3 sequence is 16 residues long. The ends were cut back, 6 bases at V and 0 bases at J, with 14 bases in the middle. Germline CDR1 SNHLY, CDR2 FYNNEI. Here the CDR3 reads CASRSGQRANTGELFF. For the CDR3, the DNA is TGTGCCAGCAGATCGGGACAACGCGCGAACACCGGGGAGCTGTTTTTT.

CDR3 in amino acids: CASSTRQGTTEAFF. Here the CDR3 DNA reads TGTGCCAGCAGCACTCGACAGGGTACCACTGAAGCTTTCTTT. V is TRBV7-2 and J is TRBJ1-1, with 7 bases matching TRBD1. CDR1 and CDR2 (germline): SGHTA, FQGNSA. Trimming cost V 5 bases and J 4 bases; bases outside gene matches: 7. This CDR3 is 14 amino acids long.

Points on this clone: The sample holds other DNA sequences that translate to the same CDR3. The V and J genes are TRBV12-3 or TRBV12-4 and TRBJ1-1; weak D call: TRBD1 (5 bases). The V gene lost 5 bases and the J gene lost 4 bases, with 11 bases spanning the gap. This CDR3 has 13 residues. The CDR3 region is CASSLGGGTEAFF. CDR3 in DNA: TGTGCCAGCAGTCTTGGGGGAGGCACTGAAGCTTTCTTT.

The chain recombines TRBV11-1 with TRBJ1-2, with 7 bases matching TRBD1. J was trimmed by 3 bases and V by 6 bases; bases with no gene match: 7. This CDR3 is built from 14 residues. The V gene's germline CDR1 is SGHAT and CDR2 FQDESV (reference sequence). The CDR3 DNA is TGTGCCAGCAGTTCGGACAGGCCCCACTATGGCTACACCTTC. It yields the protein CASSSDRPHYGYTF.

This chain links TRBV10-1 with TRBJ2-1, with D possibly TRBD2 on 5 matching bases. Germline CDR1 WNHNN, CDR2 SYGVQD (reference sequence). The CDR3 consists of 14 residues. V lost 11 bases to trimming and J lost 7 bases, with 21 bases between them. For the CDR3, the DNA is TGCGCCTGGCCTCCCGGGATCGACGAGAATGAGCAGTTCTTC. Amino acids: CAWPPGIDENEQFF.

This chain uses TRBV7-3 with TRBJ1-1, with 8 bases identical to TRBD1. From germline, CDR1 is SGHTA and CDR2 FQGTGA. Trimming took 4 bases from V and 7 from J; bases not matched to a gene: 11. This CDR3 region has 15 residues. CDR3 sequence reads: CASSSGQGGFGEAFF. DNA of the CDR3: TGTGCCAGCAGCTCAGGACAGGGCGGGTTTGGTGAAGCTTTCTTT. The full variable domain, with the rest looked up from reference TRBV7-3 and TRBJ1-1, is GAGVSQTPSNKVTEKGKYVELRCDPISGHTALYWYRQSLGQGPEFLIYFQGTGAADDSGLPNDRFFAVRPEGSVSTLKIQRTERGDSAVYLCASSSGQGGFGEAFFGQGTRLTVV.

This sequence joins TRBV7-9 and TRBJ2-7, with 10 bases lining up with TRBD1. The CDR3 has 11 residues. The germline CDR1 and CDR2 sequences are SEHNR and FQNEAQ (reference sequence). In nucleotides, the CDR3 is TGTGTCGAGGGGACAGGGGACGAGCAGTACTTC. This codes for CVEGTGDEQYF.

V is TRBV29-1 and J is TRBJ1-1; 8 positions match TRBD1. The junction had 4 bases not matched to a gene; V was cut back by 7 bases and J by 0 bases. The CDR3 loop spans 13 amino acids. CDR1 is SQVTM, CDR2 ANQGSEA, per germline. The CDR3 DNA follows: TGCAGCGCCCGGGACAGGTTGAACACTGAAGCTTTCTTT. Its translation is CSARDRLNTEAFF.

The V call is TRBV7-6, the J call TRBJ2-1; TRBD2 agrees at 10 bases. Looked up from germline, CDR1 is SGHVS and CDR2 is FNYEAQ. The CDR3 is 16 residues long. V shed 2 bases and J 2 bases; nucleotides not matched to a gene: 3. DNA of the CDR3: TGTGCCAGCAGCTTAAGGAGCGGGGGGGCCTACAATGAGCAGTTCTTC. It yields the protein CASSLRSGGAYNEQFF.

Here the CDR3 DNA reads TGTGCCAGCAGTCCAACAGGGGCCCACTTTTACAATGAGCAGTTCTTC. The encoded protein is CASSPTGAHFYNEQFF. This chain links TRBV7-2 with TRBJ2-1; 7 bases match TRBD1. The CDR3 is made up of 16 amino acids. Germline V CDR1 and CDR2: SGHTA, FQGNSA. V was pared by 6 bases and J by 4 bases, with 12 bases of the junction left unmatched. Variable domain in full (rest from reference TRBV7-2 and TRBJ2-1): GAGVSQSPSNKVTEKGKDVELRCDPISGHTALYWYRQSLGQGLEFLIYFQGNSAPDKSGLPSDRFSAERTGGSVSTLTIQRTQQEDSAVYLCASSPTGAHFYNEQFFGPGTRLTVL.

V gene TRBV3-1 (or the pseudogene TRBV3-2) combines with J gene TRBJ1-2, with 10 bases that match TRBD1. The CDR3 spans 17 residues. The ends lost 5 bases at V and 0 bases at J; junction bases unmatched: 9. The germline CDR1 and CDR2 sequences are LGHDT and YNNKEL (reference sequence). The CDR3 is CASSTQTGGRANYGYTF. The CDR3 coding sequence is TGTGCCAGCAGCACTCAGACAGGGGGCAGAGCTAACTATGGCTACACCTTC.

V and J are TRBV6-2 or TRBV6-3 and TRBJ1-2; 9 bases line up with TRBD1. The CDR3 spans 16 residues. Germline lookup yields CDR1 MNHEY and CDR2 SVGEGT. V lost 4 bases, J lost 5 bases, and 11 bases stayed unmatched. The CDR3 reads CASSFAPGQGPYGYTF. CDR3 DNA: TGTGCCAGCAGTTTCGCACCGGGACAGGGACCTTATGGCTACACCTTC.

The chain carries TRBV7-9 and TRBJ2-5, with a weak D call TRBD2 (6 bases). Looked up from germline, CDR1 is SEHNR and CDR2 is FQNEAQ (reference sequence). Trimming shortened V by 5 bases and J by 7 bases, and 20 bases separated the two germline ends. This CDR3 has 15 residues. The CDR3 DNA reads TGTGCCAGCAGCGGGCCGGGACTGGAATCCGGGACCCAGTACTTC. This codes for CASSGPGLESGTQYF.

This rearrangement joins TRBV28 to TRBJ2-1; 9 bases map to TRBD1. The V gene end was trimmed by 4 bases and the J gene end by 7 bases; junction bases not matched to a gene: 11. Germline CDR1 reads MDHEN; CDR2 reads SYDVKM. The CDR3 has 16 amino acids. The CDR3 region is CASSSASGQGKNEQFF. For the CDR3, the DNA is TGTGCCAGCAGTTCTGCCTCGGGACAGGGTAAGAATGAGCAGTTCTTC. The full variable domain, with the rest looked up from reference TRBV28 and TRBJ2-1, is DVKVTQSSRYLVKRTGEKVFLECVQDMDHENMFWYRQDPGLGLRLIYFSYDVKMKEKGDIPEGYSVSREKKERFSLILESASTNQTSMYLCASSSASGQGKNEQFFGPGTRLTVL.

This clone was counted a few times. The chain couples TRBV2 to TRBJ2-7; D may be TRBD2 (6 bases). Trimming took 7 bases from V and 2 from J, leaving 18 bases between them. Germline-derived CDR1 and CDR2 are SNHLY and FYNNEI. This CDR3 region has 15 residues. The CDR3 sequence is CASKEGYQATYEQYF. CDR3 sequence (DNA): TGTGCCAGCAAGGAGGGATACCAGGCGACCTACGAGCAGTACTTC.

This clone was counted between two and nine times. V gene TRBV7-3 combines with J gene TRBJ2-2; a possible D gene is TRBD1 (6 bases). From germline, CDR1 is SGHTA and CDR2 FQGTGA. The V gene lost 1 base and the J gene lost 4 bases, with 10 bases spanning the gap. The CDR3 consists of 15 residues. CDR3 nucleotides: TGTGCCAGCAGCTTAAAAACGGACAGCACCGGGGAGCTGTTTTTT. This codes for CASSLKTDSTGELFF.

J is TRBJ1-2 and V is TRBV14; 7 positions agree with TRBD1. CDR3 size: 14 residues. V lost 0 bases, J lost 4 bases, and 2 bases stayed unmatched. Germline CDR1 is SGHDN and CDR2 is FVKESK. The CDR3 coding sequence is TGTGCCAGCAGCCAAGAAGACAGGGTCTATGGCTACACCTTC. This translates into CASSQEDRVYGYTF.

The chain uses TRBV19 and TRBJ1-1; D unclear. Germline assignment: CDR1 LNHDA and CDR2 SQIVND (reference sequence). V lost 4 bases to trimming and J lost 3 bases, with 15 bases between them. This CDR3 is built from 15 residues. The CDR3 sequence: CASSKMANEDTEAFF. CDR3 nucleotide sequence: TGTGCCAGTAGTAAAATGGCTAATGAGGACACTGAAGCTTTCTTT.

The chain has TRBV25-1 and TRBJ2-3; TRBD1 might be the D (5 bases). Germline CDR1 and CDR2: MGHDK and SYGVNS. CDR3 size: 18 residues. Trimming stripped 5 bases from V and 0 bases from J, with 21 bases between. The CDR3 sequence: CASSPGHNEDTSTDTQYF. CDR3 bases: TGTGCCAGCAGTCCAGGGCATAATGAAGATACTAGCACAGATACGCAGTATTTT.

This chain joins TRBV11-3 and TRBJ2-7; D possibly corresponds to TRBD2 (6 bases). CDR1 is SGHNT and CDR2 is YENEEA in the germline V gene. V was trimmed by 5 bases and J by 7 bases, leaving 15 bases between them. The length of the CDR3 is 13 residues. This CDR3 is CASSPSGGGEQYF. In nucleotides, the CDR3 is TGTGCCAGCAGCCCATCCGGGGGTGGGGAGCAGTACTTC.